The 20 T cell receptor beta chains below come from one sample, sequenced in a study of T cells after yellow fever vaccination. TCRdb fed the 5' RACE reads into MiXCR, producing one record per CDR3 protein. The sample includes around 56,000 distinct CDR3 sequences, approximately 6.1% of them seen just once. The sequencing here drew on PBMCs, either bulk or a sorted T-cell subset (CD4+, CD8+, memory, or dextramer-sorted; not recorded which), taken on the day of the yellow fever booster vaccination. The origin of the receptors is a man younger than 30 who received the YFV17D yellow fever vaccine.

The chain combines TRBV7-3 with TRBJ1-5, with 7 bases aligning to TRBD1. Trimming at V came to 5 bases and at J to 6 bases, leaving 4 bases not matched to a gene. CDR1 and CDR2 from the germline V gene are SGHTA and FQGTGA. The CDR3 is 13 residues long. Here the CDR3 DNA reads TGTGCCAGCAGCACCCAGGGGGGTCAGCCCCAGCATTTT. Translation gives CASSTQGGQPQHF.

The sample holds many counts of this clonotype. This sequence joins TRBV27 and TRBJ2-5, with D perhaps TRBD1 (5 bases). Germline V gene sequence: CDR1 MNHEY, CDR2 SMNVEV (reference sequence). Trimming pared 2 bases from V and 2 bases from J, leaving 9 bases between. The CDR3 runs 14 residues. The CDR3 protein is CASSLDSTQETQYF. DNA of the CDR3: TGTGCCAGCAGTTTAGACAGCACACAAGAGACCCAGTACTTC.

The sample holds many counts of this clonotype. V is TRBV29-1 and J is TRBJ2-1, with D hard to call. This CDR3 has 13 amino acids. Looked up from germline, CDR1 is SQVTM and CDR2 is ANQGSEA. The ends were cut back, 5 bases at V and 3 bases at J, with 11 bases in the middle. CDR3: CSVSFARYNEQFF. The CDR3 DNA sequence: TGCAGCGTTTCCTTCGCTCGCTACAATGAGCAGTTCTTC.

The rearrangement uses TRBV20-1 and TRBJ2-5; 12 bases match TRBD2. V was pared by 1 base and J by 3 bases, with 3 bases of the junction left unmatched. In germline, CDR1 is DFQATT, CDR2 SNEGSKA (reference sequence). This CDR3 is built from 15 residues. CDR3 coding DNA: TGCAGTGCTAGAGTGTCTAGCGGGGGGGAAGAGACCCAGTACTTC. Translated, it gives CSARVSSGGEETQYF.

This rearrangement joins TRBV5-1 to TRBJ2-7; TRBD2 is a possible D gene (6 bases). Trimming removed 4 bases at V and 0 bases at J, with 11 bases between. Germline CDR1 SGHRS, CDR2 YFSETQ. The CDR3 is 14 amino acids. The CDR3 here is CASSMGLNSYEQYV. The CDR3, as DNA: TGCGCCAGCAGCATGGGACTGAACTCCTACGAGCAGTACGTC.

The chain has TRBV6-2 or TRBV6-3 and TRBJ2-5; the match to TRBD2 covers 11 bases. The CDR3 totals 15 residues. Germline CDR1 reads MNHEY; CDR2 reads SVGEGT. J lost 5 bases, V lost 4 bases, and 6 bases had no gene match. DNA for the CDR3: TGTGCCAGCAGTTCCCCTAGCGGGGGGAGGGAGACCCAGTACTTC. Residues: CASSSPSGGRETQYF.

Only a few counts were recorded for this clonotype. This CDR3 is CASSPGGTIYNEQFF. DNA for the CDR3: TGTGCCAGCAGTCCCGGGGGGACCATCTACAATGAGCAGTTCTTC. The rearrangement uses TRBV7-8 and TRBJ2-1, with 7 bases identical to TRBD2. The V segment lost 6 bases and the J segment 3 bases; nucleotides outside the gene matches: 8. CDR3 length equals 15 residues. CDR1 is SGHVS and CDR2 is FQNEAQ in the germline V gene.

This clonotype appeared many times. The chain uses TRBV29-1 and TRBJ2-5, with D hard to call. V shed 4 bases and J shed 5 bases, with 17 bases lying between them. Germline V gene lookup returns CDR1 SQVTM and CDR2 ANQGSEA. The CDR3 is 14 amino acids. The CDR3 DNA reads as TGCAGCGTTGGGTTGGCCGGGCTTGGGGAGACCCAGTACTTC. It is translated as CSVGLAGLGETQYF.

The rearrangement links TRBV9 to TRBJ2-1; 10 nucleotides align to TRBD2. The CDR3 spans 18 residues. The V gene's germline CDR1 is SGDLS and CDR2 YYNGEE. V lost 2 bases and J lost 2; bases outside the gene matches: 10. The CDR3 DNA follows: TGTGCCAGCAGCGTCGCTAGCGGGGGTCCCCACCCCTACAATGAGCAGTTCTTC. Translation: CASSVASGGPHPYNEQFF.

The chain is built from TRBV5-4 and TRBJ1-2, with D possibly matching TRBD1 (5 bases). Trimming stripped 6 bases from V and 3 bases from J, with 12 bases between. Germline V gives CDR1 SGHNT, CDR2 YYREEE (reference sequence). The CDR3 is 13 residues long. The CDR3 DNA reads TGTGCCAGCACCCCTGACAGTTACTATGGCTACACCTTC. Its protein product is CASTPDSYYGYTF.

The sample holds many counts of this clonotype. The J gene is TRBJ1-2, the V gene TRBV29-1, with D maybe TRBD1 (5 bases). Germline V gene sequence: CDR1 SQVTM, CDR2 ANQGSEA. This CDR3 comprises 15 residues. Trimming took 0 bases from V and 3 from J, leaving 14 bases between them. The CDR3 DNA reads TGCAGCGTTGAAGATCTCACAGGCTCCGACTATGGCTACACCTTC. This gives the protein CSVEDLTGSDYGYTF.

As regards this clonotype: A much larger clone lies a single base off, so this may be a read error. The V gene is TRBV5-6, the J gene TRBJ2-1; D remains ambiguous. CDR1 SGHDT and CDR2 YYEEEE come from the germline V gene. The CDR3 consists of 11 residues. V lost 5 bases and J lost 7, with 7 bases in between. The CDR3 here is CASSWGNEQFF. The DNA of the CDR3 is TGTGCCAGCAGTTGGGGAAATGAGCAGTTCTTC.

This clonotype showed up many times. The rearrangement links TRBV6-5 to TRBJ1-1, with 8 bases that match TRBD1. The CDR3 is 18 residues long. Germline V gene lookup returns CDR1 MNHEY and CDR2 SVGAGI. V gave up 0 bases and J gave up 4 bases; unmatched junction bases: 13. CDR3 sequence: CASSYSAPGGSRGTEAFF. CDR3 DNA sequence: TGTGCCAGCAGTTACTCTGCCCCAGGGGGCTCGAGAGGCACTGAAGCTTTCTTT.

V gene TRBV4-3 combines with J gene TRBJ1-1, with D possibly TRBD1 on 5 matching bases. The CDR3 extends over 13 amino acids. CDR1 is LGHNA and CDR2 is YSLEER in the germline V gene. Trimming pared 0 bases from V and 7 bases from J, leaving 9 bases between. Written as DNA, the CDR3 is TGCGCCAGCAGCCAAGATCAGGGAATTGAAGCTTTCTTT. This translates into CASSQDQGIEAFF.

CDR3 sequence (DNA): TGTGCCAGCAGTCCCCAGGGACAGCCTAACACAGATACGCAGTATTTT. Translation: CASSPQGQPNTDTQYF. This chain links TRBV12-3 or TRBV12-4 with TRBJ2-3; 7 bases fit TRBD1. V shed 5 bases and J 2 bases; nucleotides not matched to a gene: 10. The CDR3 covers 16 residues.

This CDR3 is CASSLGFREKTQYF. The CDR3 region has the DNA TGTGCCAGCAGCTTAGGGTTCAGGGAAAAGACCCAGTACTTC. The J gene is TRBJ2-5, the V gene TRBV11-2; TRBD1 is a possible D gene (5 bases). From germline, CDR1 is SGHAT and CDR2 FQNNGV. The length of the CDR3 is 14 residues. V was clipped by 1 base and J by 6 bases, with 12 bases between them.

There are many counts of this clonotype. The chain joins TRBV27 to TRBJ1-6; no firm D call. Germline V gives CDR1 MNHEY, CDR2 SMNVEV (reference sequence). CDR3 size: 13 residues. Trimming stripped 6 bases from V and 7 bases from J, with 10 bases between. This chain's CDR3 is CASRGPLNSPLHF. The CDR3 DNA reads TGTGCCAGCAGAGGACCGCTGAATTCACCCCTCCACTTT.

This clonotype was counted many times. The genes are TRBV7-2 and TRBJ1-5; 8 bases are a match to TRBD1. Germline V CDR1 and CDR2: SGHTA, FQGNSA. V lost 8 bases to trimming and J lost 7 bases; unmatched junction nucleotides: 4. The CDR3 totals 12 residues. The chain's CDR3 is CASRQGQQPQHF. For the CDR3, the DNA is TGTGCCAGCCGACAGGGGCAACAGCCCCAGCATTTT.

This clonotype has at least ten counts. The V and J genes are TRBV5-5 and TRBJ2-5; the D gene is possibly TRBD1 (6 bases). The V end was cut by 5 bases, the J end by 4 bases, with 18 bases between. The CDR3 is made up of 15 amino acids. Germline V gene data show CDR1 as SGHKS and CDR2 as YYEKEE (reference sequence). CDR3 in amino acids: CASRNPAGAGETQYF. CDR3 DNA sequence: TGTGCCAGCAGAAATCCCGCAGGGGCGGGAGAGACCCAGTACTTC. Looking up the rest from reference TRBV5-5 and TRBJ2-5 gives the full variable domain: DAGVTQSPTHLIKTRGQQVTLRCSPISGHKSVSWYQQVLGQGPQFIFQYYEKEERGRGNFPDRFSARQFPNYSSELNVNALLLGDSALYLCASRNPAGAGETQYFGPGTRLLVL.

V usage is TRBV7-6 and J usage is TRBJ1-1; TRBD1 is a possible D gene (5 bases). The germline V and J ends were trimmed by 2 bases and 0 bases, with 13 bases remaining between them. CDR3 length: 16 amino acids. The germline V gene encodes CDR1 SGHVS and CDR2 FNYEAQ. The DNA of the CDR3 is TGTGCCAGCAGCTTAAATGTTAGGGGACTGAACACTGAAGCTTTCTTT. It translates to CASSLNVRGLNTEAFF.